This T cell receptor (beta chain) was sequenced in a study of cytomegalovirus exposure and HLA in healthy donors. PCR employed 60 Vbeta and 13 Jbeta primers. Sequenced by immunoSEQ multiplex PCR; TCRdb stores in-frame clones only, minus some. The table lists about 43,000 clones, about 60% of them singletons. In regard to this clone: The antigen remains unidentified.

The CDR3 runs 14 residues. With V trimmed by 3 bases and J by 5 bases, 7 bases remained unmatched. CDR1 and CDR2 from the germline V gene are SGHTA and FQGNSA. Study conclusions and caveats: Sequencing artifact likely explains a cluster of highly shared sequence variants. As a later analysis revealed, most CMV-associated TCR beta chains appeared HLA-restricted. Earlier analysis yielded a pattern in which most TCR beta V segments were productive about 90% or about 30% of the time.

The genes are TRBV7-2 and TRBJ2-7; 7 bases agree with TRBD2. Input material: PBMCs. The sequence derives from a human donor in good health. CDR3 loop: CASSFSVGGNEQYF. The CDR3 DNA is TGTGCCAGCAGCTTTTCTGTCGGGGGGAACGAGCAGTACTTC.